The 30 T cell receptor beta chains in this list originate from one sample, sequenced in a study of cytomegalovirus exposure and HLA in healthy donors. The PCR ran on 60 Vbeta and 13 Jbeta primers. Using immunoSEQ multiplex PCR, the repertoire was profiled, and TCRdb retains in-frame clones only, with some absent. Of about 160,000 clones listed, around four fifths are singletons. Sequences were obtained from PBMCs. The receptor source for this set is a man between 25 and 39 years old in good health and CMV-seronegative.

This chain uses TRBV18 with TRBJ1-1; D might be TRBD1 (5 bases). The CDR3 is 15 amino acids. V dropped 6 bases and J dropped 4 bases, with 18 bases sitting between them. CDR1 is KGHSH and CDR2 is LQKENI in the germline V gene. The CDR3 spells CASSQSGSVSTEAFF. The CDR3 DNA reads TGTGCCAGCTCGCAGTCAGGGTCCGTGAGCACTGAAGCTTTCTTT.

In nucleotides, the CDR3 is TGCGCCAGCAGCAGGGGGGGGTTAGGCACTGAAGCTTTCTTT. Its protein is CASSRGGLGTEAFF. V and J are TRBV5-1 and TRBJ1-1; a weak D match, TRBD1 (6 bases). CDR1 and CDR2 (germline): SGHRS, YFSETQ. With 4 bases removed from V and 4 bases from J, the gap between germline ends came to 14 bases. CDR3 length: 14 amino acids.

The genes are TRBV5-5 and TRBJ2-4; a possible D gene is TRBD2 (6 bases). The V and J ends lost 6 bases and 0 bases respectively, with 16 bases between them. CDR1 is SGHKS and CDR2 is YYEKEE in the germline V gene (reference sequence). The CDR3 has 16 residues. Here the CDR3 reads CASTQAWGVAKNIQYF. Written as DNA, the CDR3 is TGTGCCAGCACCCAGGCTTGGGGGGTAGCCAAAAACATTCAGTACTTC. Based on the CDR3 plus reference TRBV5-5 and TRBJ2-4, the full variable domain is DAGVTQSPTHLIKTRGQQVTLRCSPISGHKSVSWYQQVLGQGPQFIFQYYEKEERGRGNFPDRFSARQFPNYSSELNVNALLLGDSALYLCASTQAWGVAKNIQYFGAGTRLSVL.

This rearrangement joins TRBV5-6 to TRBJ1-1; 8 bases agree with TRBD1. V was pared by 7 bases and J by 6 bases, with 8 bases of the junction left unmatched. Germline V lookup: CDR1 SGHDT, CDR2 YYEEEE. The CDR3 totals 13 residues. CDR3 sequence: CASGVQGEAEAFF. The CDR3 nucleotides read TGTGCCAGCGGGGTACAGGGGGAAGCTGAAGCTTTCTTT.

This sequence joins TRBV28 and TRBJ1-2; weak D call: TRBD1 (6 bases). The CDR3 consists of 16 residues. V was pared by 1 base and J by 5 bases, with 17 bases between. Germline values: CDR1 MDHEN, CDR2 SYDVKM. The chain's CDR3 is CASSLLVETGMYGYTF. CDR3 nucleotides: TGTGCCAGCAGTTTATTAGTAGAGACAGGAATGTATGGCTACACCTTC.

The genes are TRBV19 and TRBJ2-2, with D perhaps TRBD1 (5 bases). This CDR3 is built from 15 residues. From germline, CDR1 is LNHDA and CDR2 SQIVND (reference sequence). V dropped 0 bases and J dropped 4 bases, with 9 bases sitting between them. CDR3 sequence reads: CASSIDRVGTGELFF. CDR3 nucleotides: TGTGCCAGTAGTATAGACAGGGTCGGCACCGGGGAGCTGTTTTTT.

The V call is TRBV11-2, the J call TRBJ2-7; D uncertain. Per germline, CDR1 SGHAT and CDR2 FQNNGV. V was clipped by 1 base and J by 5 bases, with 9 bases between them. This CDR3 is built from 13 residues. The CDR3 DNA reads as TGTGCCAGCAGCTTAGGTACTACCGACGAGCAGTACTTC. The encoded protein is CASSLGTTDEQYF.

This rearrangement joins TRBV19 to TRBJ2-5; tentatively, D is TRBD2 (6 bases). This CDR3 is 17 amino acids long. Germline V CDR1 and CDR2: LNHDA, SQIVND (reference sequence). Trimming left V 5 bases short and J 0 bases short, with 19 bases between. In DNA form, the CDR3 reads TGTGCCAGTAGTTTCCCCGGCGGGGCGACGTACCAAGAGACCCAGTACTTC. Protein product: CASSFPGGATYQETQYF. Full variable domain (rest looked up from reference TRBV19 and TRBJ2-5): DGGITQSPKYLFRKEGQNVTLSCEQNLNHDAMYWYRQDPGQGLRLIYYSQIVNDFQKGDIAEGYSVSREKKESFPLTVTSAQKNPTAFYLCASSFPGGATYQETQYFGPGTRLLVL.

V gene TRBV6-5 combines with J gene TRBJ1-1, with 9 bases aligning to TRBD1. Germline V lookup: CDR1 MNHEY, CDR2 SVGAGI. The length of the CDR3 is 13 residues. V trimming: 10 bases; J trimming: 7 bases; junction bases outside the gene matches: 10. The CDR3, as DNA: TGTGCCACCCGGGGACAGGGATTATATGAAGCTTTCTTT. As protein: CATRGQGLYEAFF.

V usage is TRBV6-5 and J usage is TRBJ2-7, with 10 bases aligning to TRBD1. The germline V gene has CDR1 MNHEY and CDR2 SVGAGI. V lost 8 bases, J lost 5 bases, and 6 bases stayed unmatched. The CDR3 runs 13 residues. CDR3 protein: CASGLTGGHEQYF. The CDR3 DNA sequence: TGTGCCAGCGGCCTGACAGGGGGCCACGAGCAGTACTTC.

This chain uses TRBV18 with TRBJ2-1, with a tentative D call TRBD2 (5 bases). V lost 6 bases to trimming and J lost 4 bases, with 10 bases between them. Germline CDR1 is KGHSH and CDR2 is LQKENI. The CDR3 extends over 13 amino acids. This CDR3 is CASSLAFYNEQFF. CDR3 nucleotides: TGTGCCAGCTCGCTAGCATTTTACAATGAGCAGTTCTTC.

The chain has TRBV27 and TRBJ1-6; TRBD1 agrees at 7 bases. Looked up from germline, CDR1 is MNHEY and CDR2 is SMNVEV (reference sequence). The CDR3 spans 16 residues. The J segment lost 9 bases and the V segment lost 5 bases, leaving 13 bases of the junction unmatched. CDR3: CASSPGQTLSGSPLHF. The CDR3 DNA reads TGTGCCAGCAGTCCGGGACAGACATTAAGCGGTTCACCCCTCCACTTT.

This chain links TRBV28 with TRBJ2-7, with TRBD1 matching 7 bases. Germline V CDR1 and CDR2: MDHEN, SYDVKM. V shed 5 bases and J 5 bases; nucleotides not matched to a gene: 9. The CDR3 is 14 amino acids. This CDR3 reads CASSADRATDEQYF. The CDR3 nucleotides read TGTGCCAGCAGTGCAGACAGGGCTACGGACGAGCAGTACTTC. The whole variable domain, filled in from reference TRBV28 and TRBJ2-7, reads DVKVTQSSRYLVKRTGEKVFLECVQDMDHENMFWYRQDPGLGLRLIYFSYDVKMKEKGDIPEGYSVSREKKERFSLILESASTNQTSMYLCASSADRATDEQYFGPGTRLTVT.

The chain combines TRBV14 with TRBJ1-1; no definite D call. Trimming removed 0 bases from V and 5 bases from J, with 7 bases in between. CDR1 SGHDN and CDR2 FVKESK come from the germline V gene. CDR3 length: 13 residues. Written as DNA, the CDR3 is TGTGCCAGCAGCCAAGAGAGGAGGACTGAAGCTTTCTTT. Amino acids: CASSQERRTEAFF.

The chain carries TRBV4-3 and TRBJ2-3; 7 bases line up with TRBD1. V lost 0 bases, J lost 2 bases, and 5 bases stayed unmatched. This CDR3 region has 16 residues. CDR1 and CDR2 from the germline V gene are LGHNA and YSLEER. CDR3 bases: TGCGCCAGCAGCCAAGAAACAGACAGGGCCACAGATACGCAGTATTTT. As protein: CASSQETDRATDTQYF.

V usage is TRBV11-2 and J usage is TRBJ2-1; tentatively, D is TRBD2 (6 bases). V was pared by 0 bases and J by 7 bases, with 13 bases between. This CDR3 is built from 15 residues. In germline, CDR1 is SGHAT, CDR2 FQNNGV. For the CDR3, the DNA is TGTGCCAGCAGCTTAGATTCTGCAGGGAGGAATGAGCAGTTCTTC. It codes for CASSLDSAGRNEQFF.

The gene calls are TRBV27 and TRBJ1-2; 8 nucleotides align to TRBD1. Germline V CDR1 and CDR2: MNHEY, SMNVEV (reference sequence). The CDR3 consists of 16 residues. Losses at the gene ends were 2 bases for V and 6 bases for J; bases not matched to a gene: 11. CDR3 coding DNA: TGTGCCAGCAGTTTAACCCCTACAGGGGGAACGGATGGCTACACCTTC. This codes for CASSLTPTGGTDGYTF.

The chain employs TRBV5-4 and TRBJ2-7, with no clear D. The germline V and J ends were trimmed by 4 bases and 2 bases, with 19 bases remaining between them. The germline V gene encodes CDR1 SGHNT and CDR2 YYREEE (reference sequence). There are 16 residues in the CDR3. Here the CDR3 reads CASSTSLERRTYEQYF. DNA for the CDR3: TGTGCCAGCAGCACCTCATTGGAGAGGCGAACCTACGAGCAGTACTTC.

CDR3 protein: CASRATASTNEKLFF. In DNA, the CDR3 is TGTGCCAGCAGGGCGACAGCCTCAACTAATGAAAAACTGTTTTTT. V and J are TRBV6-4 and TRBJ1-4; tentatively, D is TRBD1 (5 bases). Germline-derived CDR1 and CDR2 are MRHNA and SNTAGT. The CDR3 is 15 amino acids. With 6 bases removed from V and 0 bases from J, the gap between germline ends came to 11 bases.

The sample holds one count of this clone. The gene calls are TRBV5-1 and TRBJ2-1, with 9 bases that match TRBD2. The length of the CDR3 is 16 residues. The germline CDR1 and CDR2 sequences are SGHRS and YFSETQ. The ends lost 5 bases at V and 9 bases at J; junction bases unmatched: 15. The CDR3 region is CASRENAGTAGGEQFF. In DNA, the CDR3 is TGCGCCAGCAGAGAAAACGCCGGGACAGCGGGGGGTGAGCAGTTCTTC.

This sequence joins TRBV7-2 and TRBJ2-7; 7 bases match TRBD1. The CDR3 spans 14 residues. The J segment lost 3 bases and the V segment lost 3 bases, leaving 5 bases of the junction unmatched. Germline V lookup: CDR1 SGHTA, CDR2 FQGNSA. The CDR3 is CASSFPGQNYEQYF. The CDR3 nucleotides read TGTGCCAGCAGCTTTCCGGGACAGAACTACGAGCAGTACTTC.

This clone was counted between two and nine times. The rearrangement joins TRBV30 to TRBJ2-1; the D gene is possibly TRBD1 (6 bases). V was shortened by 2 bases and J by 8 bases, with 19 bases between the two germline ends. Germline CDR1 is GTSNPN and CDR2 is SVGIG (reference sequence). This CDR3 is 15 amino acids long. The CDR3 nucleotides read TGTGCCTGGAGTTGGGGGACACCTCAAGGCGATGAGCAGTTCTTC. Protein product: CAWSWGTPQGDEQFF.

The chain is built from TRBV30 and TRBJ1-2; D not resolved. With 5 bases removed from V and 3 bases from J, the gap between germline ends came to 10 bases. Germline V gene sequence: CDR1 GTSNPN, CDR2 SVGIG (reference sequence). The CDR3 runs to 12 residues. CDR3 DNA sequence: TGTGCCTGGGCTACCCTTTACTATGGCTACACCTTC. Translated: CAWATLYYGYTF.

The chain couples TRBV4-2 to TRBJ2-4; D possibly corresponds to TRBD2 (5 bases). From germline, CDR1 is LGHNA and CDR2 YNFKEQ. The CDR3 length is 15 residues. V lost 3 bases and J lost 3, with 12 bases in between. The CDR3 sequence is CASSQSSGGKNIQYF. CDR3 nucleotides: TGTGCCAGCAGCCAGAGTAGTGGAGGCAAAAACATTCAGTACTTC.

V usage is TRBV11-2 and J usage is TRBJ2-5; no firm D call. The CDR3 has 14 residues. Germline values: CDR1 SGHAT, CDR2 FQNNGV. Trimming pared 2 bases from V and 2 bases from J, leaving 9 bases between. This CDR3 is CASSLNGRQETQYF. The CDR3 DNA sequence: TGTGCCAGCAGCTTAAACGGCAGGCAAGAGACCCAGTACTTC.

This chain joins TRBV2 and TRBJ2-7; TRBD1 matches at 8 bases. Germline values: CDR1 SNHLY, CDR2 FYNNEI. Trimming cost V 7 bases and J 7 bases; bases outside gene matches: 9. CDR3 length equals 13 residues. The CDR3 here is CASTPDRVGEQYF. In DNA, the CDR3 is TGTGCCAGCACGCCGGACAGGGTGGGGGAGCAGTACTTC.

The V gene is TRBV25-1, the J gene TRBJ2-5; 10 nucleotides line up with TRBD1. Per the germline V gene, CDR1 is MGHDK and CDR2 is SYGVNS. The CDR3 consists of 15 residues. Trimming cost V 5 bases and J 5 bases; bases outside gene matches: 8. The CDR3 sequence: CASSPGTGVVETQYF. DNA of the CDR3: TGTGCCAGCAGTCCCGGGACAGGGGTAGTGGAGACCCAGTACTTC.

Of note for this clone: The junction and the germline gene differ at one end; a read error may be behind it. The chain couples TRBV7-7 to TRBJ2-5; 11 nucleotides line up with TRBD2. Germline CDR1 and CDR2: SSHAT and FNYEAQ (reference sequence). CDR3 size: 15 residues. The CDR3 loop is CASSLGLAVQETQYF. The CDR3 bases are TGTGCTAGCAGCTTGGGACTAGCGGTACAAGAGACCCAGTACTTC.

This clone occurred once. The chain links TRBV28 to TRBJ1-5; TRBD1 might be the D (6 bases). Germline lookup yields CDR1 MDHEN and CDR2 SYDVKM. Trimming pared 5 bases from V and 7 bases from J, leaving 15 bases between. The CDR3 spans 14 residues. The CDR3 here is CASSRIGGVQPQHF. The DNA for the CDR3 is TGTGCCAGCAGTCGGATAGGGGGAGTCCAGCCCCAGCATTTT.

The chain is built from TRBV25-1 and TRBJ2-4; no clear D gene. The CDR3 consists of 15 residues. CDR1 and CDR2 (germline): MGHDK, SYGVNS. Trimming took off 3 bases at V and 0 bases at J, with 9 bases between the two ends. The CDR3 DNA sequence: TGTGCCAGCAGTGACCCGGGTGTAGCCAAAAACATTCAGTACTTC. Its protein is CASSDPGVAKNIQYF.